What follows is one T cell receptor beta chain and its context. No antigen is known for it. The input lacks base qualities; no much larger clone sits a single base away. TCR CDR3 regions were amplified from genomic DNA by multiplex PCR using the deep immunoSEQ assay. For each cell subset, the extracted genomic DNA was distributed evenly across all wells of several immunoSEQ 96-well plates, and each plate served as one replicate. For sorted subsets, 150 to 250 ng genomic DNA, equal to 25,000 to 35,000 T cell genomes, was loaded into each replicate PCR. The purified libraries were quantified using a Qubit 3.0 fluorometer, sized with a Bioanalyzer 2100, and then quantified again using the KAPA Library Quantification kit. Every immunoSEQ 96-well plate was sequenced on a dedicated single-read 150-cycle Illumina NextSeq 550 flow cell. On the study's bioinformatics: Because only junctional sequences without quality scores were contained in the immunoSEQ output, filtering matching that applied to full-length reads could not be performed. Sequences were annotated with PyIR, a Python wrapper for IgBLAST v1.9, using IMGT germline references to assign V/J genes and CDR3. Any read was removed if the V/J assignment was weak (E-value above 1e-6), the CDR3 was missing, or the read contained stop codons, out-of-frame junctions, or ambiguous translated residues. V3J clonotypes were defined by identical inferred V gene, J gene, and CDR3 amino acid sequence. Percentage overlap between repertoires was calculated by dividing the number of shared unique clonotypes by the size of the smaller repertoire. Three approaches were used to assess repertoire richness: RTK rarefaction, the Chao1 estimator, and Recon v2.1 estimates of unobserved clonotypes. Generation probabilities for all TCRbeta clonotypes obtained by the gDNA method from a handful of donors were computed using OLGA. TCRdb limited this immuneACCESS table to in-frame rearrangements with V and J called. A share of clones is missing; checked studies link under half to unresolved V genes, and the rest is unexplained. V and J calls and clone size are given by that table; D and trimming were obtained from the DNA. A total of about 380,000 clones appear in this sample, roughly 96% of them only once. The top ten constitute more than 0.3% of the sample.

Healthy HIV-negative adults with no recently reported acute infections or vaccinations were included as donors. Every donor was a Caucasian adult living in Nashville, Tennessee, USA. The CD8 memory samples were a combination of magnetically selected CD45RO+ cells and CCR7-negative CD45RA+ effector memory (TemRA) cells. Blood was obtained by leukapheresis, after which PBMCs were separated by Ficoll-Histopaque density gradient centrifugation and cryopreserved in liquid nitrogen vapor phase. Analytical flow cytometry was used to check the purity and quantity of each magnetically sorted T cell population. Each sorted fraction had its genomic DNA isolated and then quantified by UV absorbance on a Nanodrop 2000c. The sample belongs to a study of shared clonotypes between healthy human individuals (dated by TCRdb to about 2020). A note on the overall study: A couple of women and a few men aged 18 to 49 years were included in the cohort. For each donor, CD4 naive and CD4 memory were each run on three plates, CD8 naive on two plates, and CD8 memory on one plate. To estimate repertoire size and how much clonotypes are shared between individuals, the study performed deep sequencing of blood TCR repertoires from five healthy adults. To increase sequencing depth and limit assay-specific biases, TCR repertoire library preparation and sequencing were carried out by different laboratories using diverse techniques. Per donor, leukapheresis produced somewhere between about 0.9 and 9.5 billion PBMCs.

General study outcomes and caveats: Only blood was sampled, and tissue TCR repertoires likely differ from those in blood. Compared with non-shared clonotypes, clonotypes shared by all four sorted-subset donors had higher generation probabilities. Incomplete sequencing was indicated by rarefaction of sorted-subset datasets, despite the large sequencing depth. Because the study included only a small number of donors, the genetic and exposure-history diversity represented was limited. Based on pairwise subsampling, the degree of clonotype sharing among donors was expected to be affected by sequencing depth. Larger estimated clonotype richness was generally found for naive subsets than for memory subsets. When a few donors were compared, the shared fraction of clonotypes was 5% to 6.5% for naive CD4, less than 4% for naive CD8, about 2.4% for memory CD4, and 0.35% to 0.5% for memory CD8.

Germline trimming amounts to 6 bases on V and 7 bases on J, with 9 as the count of junction bases outside the gene matches. From the germline V gene (reference sequence), CDR1 is MNHEY and CDR2 is SMNVEV. The CDR3 contains 14 residues, cysteine and phenylalanine counted. Only CDR3 DNA remains: 42 bases, in frame from the first base. The sequencing input was memory CD8+ T cells sorted from blood. Sample cell subset or site, as interpreted from the label and publication: CD45RO+ cells pooled with CCR7-negative TemRA cells. The clonotype originates from a young man in good health. In this chain, TRBV27 is recombined with TRBJ2-7; TRBD2 lines up with 10 middle nucleotides. The CDR3 protein is CASRAGGAHNEQYF. The DNA sequence is as follows: TGTGCCAGCAGAGCGGGAGGGGCTCATAATGAGCAGTACTTC.